This T cell receptor beta chain originates from a study of cytomegalovirus exposure and HLA in healthy donors. A multiplex PCR was run with 60 Vbeta primers and 13 Jbeta primers. Only in-frame clones appear in the TCRdb table, and some are missing; sequencing was by immunoSEQ multiplex PCR. The sample has 160,000 or so clones; around 80% are singletons. Trimming removed 0 bases from V and 1 base from J, with 19 bases in between. CDR1 is LGHNA and CDR2 is YSLEER in the germline V gene. This CDR3 spans 18 amino acids. Input material: PBMCs. V gene TRBV4-3 combines with J gene TRBJ2-7; perhaps TRBD1 as D (6 bases). The source of this sequence is a male donor in good health and CMV-seropositive. The CDR3 coding sequence is TGCGCCAGCAGCCAAGAAAGCACAGGGCGGTGGAGGTCCTACGAGCAGTACTTC. This sequence encodes CASSQESTGRWRSYEQYF.